This T cell receptor beta chain was captured in a study of cytomegalovirus exposure and HLA in healthy donors. General study findings and limits: An analysis was carried out later, and it reportedly showed fewer N-insertions in an Asian-associated ancestry cluster than the approximately 660-donor mean.

With 8 bases clipped from V and 6 bases from J, the junction kept 8 bases outside the gene matches. Germline V gene sequence: CDR1 GTSNPN, CDR2 SVGIG (reference sequence). The length of the CDR3 is 12 residues. On this clone itself: Its antigen is currently unknown.

A multiplex PCR was run with 60 Vbeta primers and 13 Jbeta primers. The repertoire was sequenced with immunoSEQ multiplex PCR; TCRdb's copy has only in-frame clones and lacks some. The profile shows 90,000 or so clones, about 66% of them singletons. The specimen was PBMCs. The TCR sequence derives from a boy under 18 in good health and CMV-seropositive. The chain has TRBV30 and TRBJ1-2, with 8 bases fitting TRBD1. CDR3 amino acids: CAGWTGSNGYTF. The CDR3 DNA follows: TGTGCCGGGTGGACAGGGAGTAATGGCTACACCTTC.